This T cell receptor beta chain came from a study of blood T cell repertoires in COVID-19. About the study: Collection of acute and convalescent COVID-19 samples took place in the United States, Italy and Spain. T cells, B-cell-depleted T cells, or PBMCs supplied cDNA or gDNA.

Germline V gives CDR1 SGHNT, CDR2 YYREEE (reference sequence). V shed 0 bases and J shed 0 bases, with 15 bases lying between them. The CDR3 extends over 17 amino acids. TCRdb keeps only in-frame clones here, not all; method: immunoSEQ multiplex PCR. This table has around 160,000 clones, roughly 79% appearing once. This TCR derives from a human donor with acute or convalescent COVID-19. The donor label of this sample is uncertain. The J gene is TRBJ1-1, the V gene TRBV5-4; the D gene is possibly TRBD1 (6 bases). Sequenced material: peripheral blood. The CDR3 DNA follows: TGTGCCAGCAGCTTGGGGTTAACCAGGGACATGAACACTGAAGCTTTCTTT. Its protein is CASSLGLTRDMNTEAFF.